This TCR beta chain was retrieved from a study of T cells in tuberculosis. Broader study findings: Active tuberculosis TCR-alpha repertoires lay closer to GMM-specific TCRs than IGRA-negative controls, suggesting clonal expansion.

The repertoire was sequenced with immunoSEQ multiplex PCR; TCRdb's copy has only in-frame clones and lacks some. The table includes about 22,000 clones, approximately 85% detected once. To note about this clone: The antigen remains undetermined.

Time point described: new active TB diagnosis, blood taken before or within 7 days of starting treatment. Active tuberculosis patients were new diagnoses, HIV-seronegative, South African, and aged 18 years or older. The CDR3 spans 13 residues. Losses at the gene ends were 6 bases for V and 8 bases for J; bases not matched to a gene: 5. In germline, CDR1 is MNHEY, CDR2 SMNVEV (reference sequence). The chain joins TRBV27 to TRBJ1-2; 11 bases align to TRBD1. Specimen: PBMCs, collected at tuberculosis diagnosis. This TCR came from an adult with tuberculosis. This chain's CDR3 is CASRMGTGGGYTF. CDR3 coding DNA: TGTGCCAGCAGGATGGGGACAGGGGGGGGCTACACCTTC.